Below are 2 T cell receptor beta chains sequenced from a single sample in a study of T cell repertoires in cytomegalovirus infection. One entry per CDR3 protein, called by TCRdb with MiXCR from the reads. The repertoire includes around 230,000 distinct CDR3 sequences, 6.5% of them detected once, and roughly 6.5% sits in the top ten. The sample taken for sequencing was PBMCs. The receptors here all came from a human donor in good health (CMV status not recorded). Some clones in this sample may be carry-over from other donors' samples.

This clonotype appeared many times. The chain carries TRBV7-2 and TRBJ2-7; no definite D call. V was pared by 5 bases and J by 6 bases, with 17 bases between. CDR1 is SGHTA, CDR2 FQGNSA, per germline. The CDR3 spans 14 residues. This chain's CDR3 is CASSEYGGDGEQYF. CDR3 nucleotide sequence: TGTGCCAGCAGCGAGTACGGCGGAGATGGCGAGCAGTACTTC.

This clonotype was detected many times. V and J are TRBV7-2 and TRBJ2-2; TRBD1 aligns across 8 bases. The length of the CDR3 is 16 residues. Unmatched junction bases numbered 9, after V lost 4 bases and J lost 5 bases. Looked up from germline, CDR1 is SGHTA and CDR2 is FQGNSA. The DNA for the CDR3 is TGTGCCAGCAGCTCCATGACAACAGGGGGGACCGGGGAGCTGTTTTTT. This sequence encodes CASSSMTTGGTGELFF. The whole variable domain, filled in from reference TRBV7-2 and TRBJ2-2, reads GAGVSQSPSNKVTEKGKDVELRCDPISGHTALYWYRQSLGQGLEFLIYFQGNSAPDKSGLPSDRFSAERTGGSVSTLTIQRTQQEDSAVYLCASSSMTTGGTGELFFGEGSRLTVL.